The rows below give T cell receptor beta chains drawn from one sample of a study of cytomegalovirus exposure and HLA in healthy donors. Repertoires were generated with immunoSEQ multiplex PCR, while TCRdb's copy carries only in-frame clones and drops some. This table has 88,000 or so clones, around 60% appearing once. The sample taken for sequencing was PBMCs. These receptors came from a male donor in good health and CMV-seropositive. CDR3s include the opening cysteine and the closing phenylalanine or tryptophan. The D gene is left open where the match is weak. Clone size is shown for a subset of rows, as once, few, many or a class of expanded clone.

D: TRBD1
J: TRBJ1-1
V: TRBV25-1
size: .
DNA: TGTGCCAGCAGTGAGGGGGACAGGGGGGAAGCTTTCTTT
CDR3: CASSEGDRGEAFF

D: .
J: TRBJ1-1
V: TRBV7-9
size: .
DNA: TGTGCCTGCTGGATGACATTGAACACTGAAGCTTTCTTT
CDR3: CACWMTLNTEAFF

D: .
J: TRBJ2-3
V: TRBV2
size: .
DNA: TGTGCCAGCGGTGAGCTAACTAGCACAGATACGCAGTATTTT
CDR3: CASGELTSTDTQYF

D: TRBD2
J: TRBJ2-1
V: TRBV11-2
size: few
DNA: TGTGCCAGCAGCGGGGGGAGGCGGGGAGGGAATGAGCAGTTCTTC
CDR3: CASSGGRRGGNEQFF

D: TRBD2
J: TRBJ2-3
V: TRBV28
size: .
DNA: TGTGCCAGCAGTTTCCGACTAGCATCTGGCACAGATACGCAGTATTTT
CDR3: CASSFRLASGTDTQYF

D: TRBD2
J: TRBJ2-2
V: TRBV4-1
size: .
DNA: TGCGCCAGCAGCCAAGCGTCGGGAGGCACCGGGGAGCTGTTTTTT
CDR3: CASSQASGGTGELFF

D: .
J: TRBJ1-1
V: TRBV5-4
size: .
DNA: TGTGCCAGCAGCTTCAGCGGGGGGGGTAACATGAACACTGAAGCTTTCTTT
CDR3: CASSFSGGGNMNTEAFF

D: .
J: TRBJ2-7
V: TRBV9
size: .
DNA: TGTGCCAGCAGCGTGGAGGGGGCGAGCTCCTACGAGCAGTACTTC
CDR3: CASSVEGASSYEQYF

D: TRBD1
J: TRBJ2-5
V: TRBV6-1
size: .
DNA: TGTGCCAGCAGGGACAGGGGGCCGGAGACCCAGTACTTC
CDR3: CASRDRGPETQYF

D: TRBD1
J: TRBJ2-3
V: TRBV10-1
size: once
DNA: TGCGCCAGCAGTATGGGACAGGGAACTCATACGCAGTATTTT
CDR3: CASSMGQGTHTQYF

D: .
J: TRBJ1-1
V: TRBV6-6
size: .
DNA: TGTGCCAGCAGTTACGTCCAGGGACAACCGAACACTGAAGCTTTCTTT
CDR3: CASSYVQGQPNTEAFF

D: .
J: TRBJ1-5
V: TRBV11-2
size: .
DNA: TGTGCCAGCAGCCGCACTAATTCTCAGGGAAAGGGGCAGCCCCAGCATTTT
CDR3: CASSRTNSQGKGQPQHF

D: TRBD2
J: TRBJ2-3
V: TRBV14
size: few
DNA: TGTGCCAGCAGCCCTAGCGGGAGGAGCACAGATACGCAGTATTTT
CDR3: CASSPSGRSTDTQYF

D: .
J: TRBJ1-1
V: TRBV4-1
size: .
DNA: TGCGCCAGCAGCCAATATTGGACAGCGCCGGAGCTTTTCTTT
CDR3: CASSQYWTAPELFF

D: .
J: TRBJ2-2
V: TRBV6-4
size: .
DNA: TGTGCCAGCAGTGGGGAGATCGGGGAGCTGTTTTTT
CDR3: CASSGEIGELFF